This T cell receptor (beta chain) was sequenced for a study of vaccination and CD4 T cells after COVID-19 (dated by TCRdb to between 2021 and 2024). For the wider study: Convalescent patients had a positive SARS-CoV-2 result on nasal swab PCR, and of these patients, several had mild disease and one had severe disease. Six males and four females were included in the convalescent cohort, with two Hispanic individuals, seven Caucasians, two Asians and one multiracial person represented. Each participant got two doses of either the Pfizer-BioNTech BNT162b2 vaccine (n=8) or the Moderna mRNA-1273 vaccine (n=2). Post-COVID blood samples from convalescent patients were collected a median of about 110 days after diagnosis, with a range of roughly 30 to 161 days. The time from the second vaccine dose to post-vaccine blood sampling had a median of roughly 79 days and ranged from about 14 to 250 days. Culture stimuli were overlapping spike peptide pools from SARS-CoV-2 and from the common cold coronaviruses HCoV-NL63, HCoV-OC43 and HCoV-229E. As controls, cultures received a CEFX viral epitope pool (the positive control), an HIV-1 Nef peptide pool (the negative control), or no peptide at all. The spike-specific CD4+ TCR repertoire was compared before and after mRNA vaccination in under 11 COVID-19 convalescent patients and a few infection-naive healthy vaccine recipients. What the research found in general, with its limitations: Only a relatively small number of convalescent patients were included in the study, and early timepoints following natural infection were not analyzed. Nearly all vaccine-specific clones in convalescent patients (304 of 307) were mono-reactive for SARS-CoV-2 spike rather than cross-reactive with common cold coronaviruses. Among the post-vaccine SARS-CoV-2-reactive clones in convalescent patients, a median around 90% showed up only after vaccination, which suggests vaccine-specific priming. The median number of SARS-CoV-2-reactive clonotypes rose from 20 to 25 after infection to 38 after vaccination, but the change was not significant.

Interpreted using the paper, the treatment or condition label stands for: approximately 9-day PBMC culture with coronavirus spike peptide pools or control peptides (ViraFEST assay). To expand antigen-specific T cells with peptide pools and then pick out the expanded clonotypes through TCR sequencing, the study relied on the ViraFEST assay. Positive SARS-CoV-2 PCR tests in the convalescent patients dated from March to December 2020, before Alpha, Beta and Delta variants emerged in the United States. Each well held 2.2 million or so PBMCs cultured in IMDM containing roughly 5.4% human AB serum and around 10 IU/ml IL-2, with about 9.1 ug/ml peptide pools added. On days 3 and 7, half of the culture medium was replaced with fresh IL-2-containing medium. Once the cells had been in culture for 9 to 10 days, the EasySep CD4+ T cell isolation kit was used to isolate CD4+ T cells by negative selection. Ficoll-Paque Plus gradient centrifugation was used to isolate PBMCs from whole blood, and the isolated PBMCs were then either used fresh or cryopreserved at -140C. Culture conditions were generally each tested in triplicate wells.

The CDR3 starts with the cysteine, ends with the phenylalanine, and has 15 residues. Only the CDR3 region is kept as DNA, spanning 45 bases read in frame from base 1. Relative to germline, V is 5 bases shorter and J is 5 bases shorter, with 18 bases between their ends. The germline V gene encodes CDR1 MDHEN and CDR2 SYDVKM. With regard to this clonotype: Its antigen is not yet known. No much larger clone exists at a distance of one base, and base qualities are not known.

Library generation was performed with PCR. TCR sequencing of DNA from cultured CD4+ T cells used the Oncomine TCR Beta short-read assay at the Johns Hopkins FTIC core. The QIAamp micro DNA kit was used to extract genomic DNA from the cultured CD4+ T cells. Oncomine TCR Beta libraries from cultured CD4+ T cells were pooled with unique dual indexes and sequenced on an Illumina iSeq 100. In the original analysis: Non-productive sequences were filtered out, and CDR3s that did not start with C, did not end with F or W, or were shorter than 7 amino acids were discarded. Antigen-specific clonotypes were identified using the MANAFEST web application through comparison of peptide-stimulated wells with reference and other culture wells. For a clone to be called positive, the clone needed an FDR below 0.05, an odds ratio above 5, and a productive frequency above 0.1% in at least two of three replicate wells. Cross-reactive clonotypes were defined as significantly expanded in both SARS-CoV-2 spike wells and at least one common cold coronavirus spike condition. Similarity between CDR3 sequences was evaluated in R version 3.6.1 using Levenshtein distances (stringdist) and unrooted phylogenetic trees (ape). TCRdb handled the public reads itself, with Q25 trimming in fastp and clone calling in MiXCR, and kept productive beta chains. Every entry covers one CDR3 protein and lists the most common genes and DNA from its rows. The V and J calls were not made by the authors but by TCRdb's processing. This sample has 9,500 to 15,000 distinct CDR3 sequences in its table, and 50% of those were observed once. Approximately 20% of the sample is taken by the ten largest.

Sequenced sample: CD4+ T cells from blood, cultured in vitro. This sequence originates from a human donor who had recovered from COVID-19. The rearranged segments are TRBV28 and TRBJ1-2; TRBD1 is a possible D gene, resting on 5 matching bases. The CDR3 loop reads CASSPSSGNRYGYTF. The sequence in DNA is TGTGCCAGCAGTCCATCTTCAGGGAATCGGTATGGCTACACCTTC.